Presented here are 25 T cell receptor beta chains from one specimen sequenced in a study of CD8 T cells in ankylosing spondylitis. TCRdb ran MiXCR on the 5' RACE reads and lists one entry per CDR3 protein. The table includes roughly 190,000 distinct CDR3 sequences, around 13% detected once. The source material was blood, either unsorted or a sorted T cell fraction (not recorded which). Receptors were obtained from a male donor with ankylosing spondylitis or in good health (not recorded which).

The V call is TRBV5-1, the J call TRBJ2-7; either TRBD1 or TRBD2 may fit D (6 bases each). This CDR3 spans 14 amino acids. V was trimmed by 4 bases and J by 9 bases, leaving 20 bases between them. CDR1 and CDR2 (germline): SGHRS, YFSETQ. The CDR3: CASSPGDNAGWQYF. DNA of the CDR3: TGCGCCAGCAGCCCGGGGGACAACGCGGGTTGGCAGTACTTC.

The chain carries TRBV5-1 and TRBJ1-2; D unresolved. CDR3 length: 12 amino acids. Germline CDR1 reads SGHRS; CDR2 reads YFSETQ. V was clipped by 2 bases and J by 4 bases, with 6 bases between them. CDR3 bases: TGCGCCAGCAGCTTCAACCGCTATGGCTACACCTTC. This translates into CASSFNRYGYTF. Based on the CDR3 plus reference TRBV5-1 and TRBJ1-2, the full variable domain is KAGVTQTPRYLIKTRGQQVTLSCSPISGHRSVSWYQQTPGQGLQFLFEYFSETQRNKGNFPGRFSGRQFSNSRSEMNVSTLELGDSALYLCASSFNRYGYTFGSGTRLTVV.

This clonotype was recorded at least ten times. J is TRBJ2-2 and V is TRBV30; maybe TRBD2 (5 bases). V lost 1 base and J lost 2, with 5 bases in between. The CDR3 is 13 amino acids. Germline CDR1 is GTSNPN and CDR2 is SVGIG (reference sequence). The CDR3 bases are TGTGCCTGGAGTGGACTAAACACCGGGGAGCTGTTTTTT. This translates into CAWSGLNTGELFF. Together with reference TRBV30 and TRBJ2-2, the CDR3 gives the full variable domain: SQTIHQWPATLVQPVGSPLSLECTVEGTSNPNLYWYRQAAGRGLQLLFYSVGIGQISSEVPQNLSASRPQDRQFILSSKKLLLSDSGFYLCAWSGLNTGELFFGEGSRLTVL.

This clonotype was detected a few times. The limits of the CDR3 on the DNA are not certain, so only TCRdb's listed CDR3 is given. This sequence joins TRBV6-5 and TRBJ2-3; the table assigns TRBD1, which was not confirmed against the DNA. The CDR3 is 14 residues long, counting both termini. The germline gives CDR1 MNHEY, CDR2 SVGAGI. Here the CDR3 reads CASSSSSGGDTQYF.

This clonotype was counted a few times. This rearrangement joins TRBV7-9 to TRBJ2-7, with D possibly being TRBD2 (6 bases). The germline V gene encodes CDR1 SEHNR and CDR2 FQNEAQ (reference sequence). V was cut by 2 bases and J by 4 bases, with 9 bases left in between. The CDR3 loop spans 13 amino acids. The CDR3 region has the DNA TGTGCCAGCAGCTTACTGGAGGGATACGAGCAGTACTTC. This codes for CASSLLEGYEQYF.

This chain joins TRBV12-3 or TRBV12-4 and TRBJ2-7; no definite D call. With 5 bases removed from V and 0 bases from J, the gap between germline ends came to 8 bases. This CDR3 region has 13 residues. CDR3 nucleotides: TGTGCCAGCAGTCCCCTAGACTCCTACGAGCAGTACTTC. Its protein is CASSPLDSYEQYF.

The chain uses TRBV28 and TRBJ2-5, with TRBD1 as a possible D gene (5 bases). The V end lost 3 bases, the J end lost 5 bases, and 22 bases lay between the germline ends. The CDR3 extends over 17 amino acids. Germline-derived CDR1 and CDR2 are MDHEN and SYDVKM. Here the CDR3 reads CASSLLTTAIVRETQYF. CDR3 DNA: TGTGCCAGCAGTTTGTTAACGACAGCGATAGTTCGGGAGACCCAGTACTTC.

This clonotype has ten or more counts. The V and J genes are TRBV12-3 or TRBV12-4 and TRBJ2-5; 12 nucleotides align to TRBD2. V shed 5 bases, J shed 4 bases, and the junction held 5 bases outside the gene matches. The CDR3 is 15 residues long. The CDR3 bases are TGTGCCAGCAGTCCTAGCGGGGGGGCCTTAGAGACCCAGTACTTC. Amino acids: CASSPSGGALETQYF.

This clonotype has more than one count but fewer than ten. DNA for the CDR3: TGTGCCACCAGCAGAGTCCCCCGAGGGGCCTCACCCCTCCACTTT. Its translation is CATSRVPRGASPLHF. This chain uses TRBV15 with TRBJ1-6, with D tentatively TRBD1 (5 bases). Germline assignment: CDR1 LNHNV and CDR2 YYDKDF (reference sequence). This CDR3 contains 15 residues. Trimming removed 1 base at V and 10 bases at J, with 14 bases between.

The rearrangement joins TRBV7-9 to TRBJ2-7; 10 positions agree with TRBD2. CDR3 length: 15 residues. The germline V gene has CDR1 SEHNR and CDR2 FQNEAQ (reference sequence). With V trimmed by 5 bases and J by 4 bases, 8 bases remained unmatched. CDR3: CASSTLAGDMYEQYF. The CDR3 nucleotides read TGTGCCAGCAGCACCCTAGCGGGAGATATGTACGAGCAGTACTTC. The full variable domain, in which reference TRBV7-9 and TRBJ2-7 provide the parts outside the CDR3, is DTGVSQNPRHKITKRGQNVTFRCDPISEHNRLYWYRQTLGQGPEFLTYFQNEAQLEKSRLLSDRFSAERPKGSFSTLEIQRTEQGDSAMYLCASSTLAGDMYEQYFGPGTRLTVT.

This clonotype was observed a few times. This chain links TRBV6-5 with TRBJ2-3; a weak D match, TRBD2 (6 bases). CDR1 and CDR2 from the germline V gene are MNHEY and SVGAGI. V lost 2 bases and J lost 3, with 15 bases in between. The CDR3 is 16 amino acids. The CDR3 nucleotides are TGTGCCAGCAGTTACGGGTTCGACGGGGGAACAGATACGCAGTATTTT. Protein: CASSYGFDGGTDTQYF.

Only a few counts were recorded for this clonotype. The gene calls are TRBV9 and TRBJ2-1; D gene uncertain. The CDR3 runs 14 residues. Germline V lookup: CDR1 SGDLS, CDR2 YYNGEE. V was shortened by 0 bases and J by 4 bases, with 8 bases between the two germline ends. The CDR3 sequence: CASSVAGAYNEQFF. In nucleotides, the CDR3 is TGTGCCAGCAGCGTAGCCGGAGCGTACAATGAGCAGTTCTTC.

This clonotype appeared many times. V gene TRBV6-1 combines with J gene TRBJ2-7, with 15 bases lining up with TRBD2. Germline assignment: CDR1 MNHNS and CDR2 SASEGT. This CDR3 region has 15 residues. V lost 4 bases and J lost 2; bases outside the gene matches: 0. CDR3 sequence (DNA): TGTGCCAGCAGTGGGACTAGCGGGGGGGCCTACGAGCAGTACTTC. Translating gives CASSGTSGGAYEQYF.

This clonotype was recorded many times. CDR3 coding DNA: TGTGCCAGCAGCAATTCCATACAGGGGGGTCCCTATGGCTACACCTTC. Translation: CASSNSIQGGPYGYTF. The chain uses TRBV7-8 and TRBJ1-2, with TRBD1 identical over 8 bases. The CDR3 covers 16 residues. V was pared by 5 bases and J by 4 bases, with 12 bases of the junction left unmatched. Per the germline V gene, CDR1 is SGHVS and CDR2 is FQNEAQ.

This clonotype was seen a few times. In DNA form, the CDR3 reads TGTGCCAGCAGCGTAGCAGGGAACTATGGCTACACCTTC. This sequence encodes CASSVAGNYGYTF. J is TRBJ1-2 and V is TRBV9, with D possibly matching TRBD1 (5 bases). This CDR3 is 13 amino acids long. Trimming cost V 0 bases and J 2 bases, with 5 bases left between them. The germline V gene has CDR1 SGDLS and CDR2 YYNGEE.

This clonotype was detected only a few times. The gene calls are TRBV29-1 and TRBJ2-1; 10 positions match TRBD1. Germline CDR1 is SQVTM and CDR2 is ANQGSEA. CDR3 length: 14 amino acids. Trimming cost V 5 bases and J 9 bases; bases outside gene matches: 10. The CDR3 bases are TGCAGCGTTTCCGGGACAGGGGTAAGAAGTGAGCAGTTCTTC. It encodes CSVSGTGVRSEQFF.

This clonotype was seen a handful of times. J is TRBJ1-5 and V is TRBV4-1; D is unclear. The germline V and J ends were trimmed by 4 bases and 0 bases, with 16 bases remaining between them. Per the germline V gene, CDR1 is MGHRA and CDR2 is YSYEKL. The CDR3 has 17 residues. CDR3 loop: CASSRSGRAYSNQPQHF. DNA of the CDR3: TGCGCCAGCAGCCGGTCGGGGAGGGCTTATAGCAATCAGCCCCAGCATTTT.

The chain links TRBV12-3 or TRBV12-4 to TRBJ1-2; D not resolved. The CDR3 runs to 12 residues. Trimming removed 7 bases at V and 8 bases at J, with 14 bases between. The chain's CDR3 is CASTDDLGGYTF. The CDR3 region has the DNA TGTGCCAGCACCGATGACTTGGGAGGCTACACCTTC.

The chain links TRBV9 to TRBJ2-1; unclear D gene. CDR3 length: 13 residues. Germline lookup yields CDR1 SGDLS and CDR2 YYNGEE. V was trimmed by 2 bases and J by 10 bases, leaving 13 bases between them. CDR3 in amino acids: CASSVGAPQEQFF. In DNA form, the CDR3 reads TGTGCCAGCAGCGTGGGCGCCCCCCAGGAGCAGTTCTTC.

The chain recombines TRBV9 with TRBJ2-7; 7 bases align to TRBD2. Germline V CDR1 and CDR2: SGDLS, YYNGEE. Trimming cost V 4 bases and J 2 bases; bases outside gene matches: 6. CDR3 length: 14 amino acids. The chain's CDR3 is CASSPGGIAYEQYF. CDR3 DNA sequence: TGTGCCAGCAGCCCCGGGGGGATCGCCTACGAGCAGTACTTC. Combining the CDR3 with reference TRBV9 and TRBJ2-7 gives the whole variable domain DSGVTQTPKHLITATGQRVTLRCSPRSGDLSVYWYQQSLDQGLQFLIQYYNGEERAKGNILERFSAQQFPDLHSELNLSSLELGDSALYFCASSPGGIAYEQYFGPGTRLTVT.

Points on this clonotype: This may come from a read error, since a much larger clone is one base off. This chain joins TRBV14 and TRBJ2-1, with TRBD2 matching 7 bases. The germline CDR1 and CDR2 sequences are SGHDN and FVKESK. The CDR3 is 17 residues long. The CDR3 spells CASSQDTAGSPYDEQFF. In nucleotides, the CDR3 is TGTGCCAGCAGCCAAGATACAGCGGGGTCACCCTACGATGAGCAGTTCTTC.

This clonotype was picked up a small number of times. The CDR3 DNA reads TGTGCCAGCAGCTTACCCACGGGGGGCCACAATGAGCAGTTCTTC. It yields the protein CASSLPTGGHNEQFF. The rearrangement joins TRBV7-2 to TRBJ2-1; tentative D call: TRBD2 (7 bases). Germline values: CDR1 SGHTA, CDR2 FQGNSA. V was clipped by 2 bases and J by 5 bases, with 13 bases between them. The CDR3 is 15 residues long.

The V gene is TRBV3-1, the J gene TRBJ2-5; TRBD2 is a possible D gene (6 bases). In germline, CDR1 is LGHDT, CDR2 YNNKEL (reference sequence). The CDR3 has 14 amino acids. V was pared by 1 base and J by 3 bases, with 9 bases between. The CDR3 spells CASSQGPGEETQYF. CDR3 coding DNA: TGTGCCAGCAGCCAAGGCCCGGGGGAAGAGACCCAGTACTTC.

A few counts support this clonotype. The V gene is TRBV7-9, the J gene TRBJ2-1, with 11 bases fitting TRBD2. Germline CDR1 and CDR2: SEHNR and FQNEAQ (reference sequence). The CDR3 has 14 residues. V was pared by 3 bases and J by 9 bases, with 4 bases of the junction left unmatched. Here the CDR3 reads CASSLTSGASEQFF. In DNA form, the CDR3 reads TGTGCCAGCAGCTTGACTAGCGGGGCCTCTGAGCAGTTCTTC.

The chain employs TRBV20-1 and TRBJ2-3, with 15 bases that match TRBD2. This CDR3 region has 18 residues. The junction had 11 bases not matched to a gene; V was cut back by 7 bases and J by 0 bases. The germline gives CDR1 DFQATT, CDR2 SNEGSKA (reference sequence). This CDR3 is CSVPGLAGGLASTDTQYF. In DNA form, the CDR3 reads TGCAGTGTCCCGGGACTAGCGGGGGGCCTGGCGAGCACAGATACGCAGTATTTT.